A single sample is the source of the 15 T cell receptor beta chains below, sequenced in a study of blood T cells in healthy people across ages. Using a J-beta primer mix together with a sample-barcoded 5' primer, a second PCR was run for about 6 to 11 cycles. Via MiXCR, TCRdb re-called the 5' RACE reads, giving one row per CDR3 protein. The data hold fewer than 650,000 distinct CDR3 sequences, with about 26% observed a single time. These data are also associated with another study on T cells of mothers and their children.

Sequenced material: blood. The receptors derive from a boy younger than 10 in good health.

V and J are TRBV11-2 and TRBJ2-1, with D hard to call. The last part of the DNA fits TRBJ2-7 better; the J call may be wrong. Germline CDR1 SGHAT, CDR2 FQNNGV. This CDR3 comprises 16 residues. This CDR3 is CASSPRTAVRVDEQYF. As DNA, the CDR3 is TGTGCCAGCAGCCCCAGGACCGCCGTTCGGGTGGACGAGCAGTACTTC.

CDR3 sequence: CASSLEPTTDTQYF. DNA of the CDR3: TGTGCCAGCAGCTTAGAGCCAACCACAGATACGCAGTATTTT. V gene TRBV7-2 combines with J gene TRBJ2-3; unclear D gene. This CDR3 spans 14 amino acids. CDR1 SGHTA and CDR2 FQGNSA come from the germline V gene. The germline V and J ends were trimmed by 1 base and 2 bases, with 7 bases remaining between them.

The chain joins TRBV20-1 to TRBJ2-1; the match to TRBD2 covers 11 bases. From germline, CDR1 is DFQATT and CDR2 SNEGSKA (reference sequence). V dropped 0 bases and J dropped 2; count of bases not matched to a gene: 6. This CDR3 comprises 17 residues. CDR3 in DNA: TGCAGTGCTAGAGATCGGGATAGCGGGGGGGCCTACAATGAGCAGTTCTTC. Its translation is CSARDRDSGGAYNEQFF.

The chain joins TRBV5-4 to TRBJ2-3; 13 positions agree with TRBD2. V shed 4 bases, J shed 7 bases, and the junction held 9 bases outside the gene matches. The CDR3 spans 16 residues. Per the germline V gene, CDR1 is SGHNT and CDR2 is YYREEE (reference sequence). As DNA, the CDR3 is TGTGCCAGCAGCGCTCCCGGACTAGCGGGAGAGTATACGCAGTATTTT. Translating it yields CASSAPGLAGEYTQYF. Together with reference TRBV5-4 and TRBJ2-3, the CDR3 gives the full variable domain: ETGVTQSPTHLIKTRGQQVTLRCSSQSGHNTVSWYQQALGQGPQFIFQYYREEENGRGNFPPRFSGLQFPNYSSELNVNALELDDSALYLCASSAPGLAGEYTQYFGPGTRLTVL.

The V call is TRBV20-1, the J call TRBJ2-4; perhaps TRBD1 as D (6 bases). The CDR3 covers 19 residues. V was clipped by 3 bases and J by 0 bases, with 24 bases between them. CDR1 and CDR2 (germline): DFQATT, SNEGSKA (reference sequence). The CDR3 nucleotides read TGCAGTGCTAGCCTGCCGGGACACGTACAGTTTCTAGCCAAAAACATTCAGTACTTC. Translation gives CSASLPGHVQFLAKNIQYF.

This chain uses TRBV27 with TRBJ2-7; 7 nucleotides line up with TRBD1. This CDR3 is built from 14 residues. The ends lost 7 bases at V and 2 bases at J; junction bases unmatched: 8. From germline, CDR1 is MNHEY and CDR2 SMNVEV (reference sequence). The CDR3 nucleotides are TGTGCCAGCAACCCGACAGGGAACCCCTACGAGCAGTACTTC. Its protein product is CASNPTGNPYEQYF.

This clonotype was detected only once. The V and J genes are TRBV29-1 and TRBJ2-7; D remains unclear. CDR3 size: 13 residues. The ends were cut back, 3 bases at V and 3 bases at J, with 12 bases in the middle. In germline, CDR1 is SQVTM, CDR2 ANQGSEA. Written as DNA, the CDR3 is TGCAGCGTTGAGGATGCAACGGGCTACGAGCAGTACTTC. It specifies CSVEDATGYEQYF.

This clonotype was detected only a few times. The J gene is TRBJ1-2, the V gene TRBV10-3; TRBD1 aligns across 8 bases. This CDR3 is built from 14 residues. The J segment lost 1 base and the V segment lost 6 bases, leaving 4 bases of the junction unmatched. Germline V CDR1 and CDR2: ENHRY, SYGVKD. CDR3 loop: CAISGQGHNYGYTF. For the CDR3, the DNA is TGTGCCATCAGCGGACAGGGCCATAACTATGGCTACACCTTC.

In this sample, this clonotype turned up a few times. J is TRBJ2-5 and V is TRBV2; D not resolved. This CDR3 comprises 12 residues. Trimming cost V 7 bases and J 0 bases, with 6 bases left between them. Germline V gives CDR1 SNHLY, CDR2 FYNNEI. CDR3 loop: CASTDHQETQYF. The CDR3 region has the DNA TGTGCCAGCACGGACCACCAAGAGACCCAGTACTTC.

With respect to this clonotype: It is unclear where the CDR3 begins or ends on the DNA, so no DNA is shown, and the CDR3 is as TCRdb lists it. The chain is built from TRBV5-1 and TRBJ2-5; the D call TRBD1 from the table was never checked on the DNA. The germline CDR1 and CDR2 sequences are SGHRS and YFSETQ. Ends included, the CDR3 has 16 residues. CDR3 in amino acids: CASSFGAGTAQETQYF.

V usage is TRBV10-3 and J usage is TRBJ2-1; 7 nucleotides line up with TRBD1. V was clipped by 6 bases and J by 3 bases; unmatched bases: 2. The CDR3 consists of 13 residues. CDR1 is ENHRY, CDR2 SYGVKD, per germline. This CDR3 reads CAIRGTDYNEQFF. The CDR3 bases are TGTGCCATCAGGGGGACAGACTACAATGAGCAGTTCTTC.

This chain uses TRBV28 with TRBJ2-7; 11 nucleotides match TRBD2. The CDR3 consists of 21 residues. The V gene end was trimmed by 4 bases and the J gene end by 1 base; junction bases not matched to a gene: 21. In germline, CDR1 is MDHEN, CDR2 SYDVKM. The CDR3 bases are TGTGCCAGCAGTTACCCGACCCTACCCGGGACTAGCGGAAGCGTATCCTACGAGCAGTACTTC. It translates to CASSYPTLPGTSGSVSYEQYF.

The chain has TRBV6-1 and TRBJ2-1; 8 positions match TRBD2. Germline CDR1 MNHNS, CDR2 SASEGT. There are 15 residues in the CDR3. With 0 bases clipped from V and 12 bases from J, the junction kept 10 bases outside the gene matches. The CDR3 DNA reads as TGTGCCAGCAGTGAAGCGCGCGGGAGGAACTTATGGCAGTTCTTC. Its translation is CASSEARGRNLWQFF.

J is TRBJ2-2 and V is TRBV7-2; 7 bases agree with TRBD2. From germline, CDR1 is SGHTA and CDR2 FQGNSA. V was clipped by 3 bases and J by 5 bases; unmatched bases: 3. The CDR3 consists of 14 residues. The CDR3 sequence: CASSLMGGTGELFF. CDR3 bases: TGTGCCAGCAGCTTGATGGGGGGGACCGGGGAGCTGTTTTTT.

The gene calls are TRBV9 and TRBJ2-3; the D gene is possibly TRBD2 (6 bases). This CDR3 spans 16 amino acids. Germline CDR1 reads SGDLS; CDR2 reads YYNGEE. The V end lost 1 base, the J end lost 1 base, and 13 bases lay between the germline ends. The CDR3: CASSVISGGGTDTQYF. DNA for the CDR3: TGTGCCAGCAGCGTAATTTCCGGGGGAGGCACAGATACGCAGTATTTT.